This T cell receptor (beta chain) is from a study of cytomegalovirus exposure and HLA in healthy donors (TCRdb year 2017). Regarding the complete study: According to an earlier analysis of several hundred of the donors, some 180 million T cells yielded 117 million unique TCR beta sequences and less than 300 Gb of sequence data. A few DR-DQ haplotypes were treated as single units for association and clustering because of strong linkage in the cohort. About 300 gigabases of sequencing data and about 92 million unique TCR sequences made up an early release that covered roughly 670 HLA-typed donors. In an earlier analysis of more than 550 of the donors, high-throughput TCR beta sequencing was used to judge whether each TCR beta V gene segment behaved as functional or pseudogenic. To predict cytomegalovirus infection status, the study combined high-throughput TCR immunosequencing, statistical association of individual TCRs with disease status, and machine learning. Both class I and class II loci were covered by HLA typing, at four-digit resolution. All discovery cohort repertoires had been generated on a single sequencing platform. Alongside the repertoire data, information on donor age, sex, ethnicity and CMV serostatus was compiled. The study aimed to test whether cataloging public T cell receptors could reveal signatures of past pathogen exposure. The later analysis used no new phenotypic data to find candidate immune exposures, relying instead on TCR beta sequences and their occurrence across donors. To study patterns of TCR occurrence, a later analysis re-analyzed previously published TCR beta repertoires from several hundred donors and added high-resolution HLA genotyping. The number of typed donors differed by locus: about 629-640 for A, B, C, DRB1 and DQB1; 522 for DQA1; some 590 for DPA1; and around 470 for DPB1. Among roughly 400 genotyped donors of the cohort, an average of approximately 220,000 unique TCR beta nucleotide sequences was sequenced per donor, of which about 18% were non-productive. A separate validation cohort of approximately 130 different subjects was used in addition to the approximately 700-subject first cohort. In a later genetic analysis, genome-wide SNP genotypes for about 65% of the 666 donors were used, and that subset was treated as a discovery cohort. The T cell repertoires of several hundred subjects were profiled by immunosequencing and related to cytomegalovirus serostatus. The genetic ancestry cluster associated with self-reported Caucasian donors included 70% to 85% of the 300 to 400 genotyped donors.

Study-wide findings and limitations: The authors suggested that the approach could potentially be generalized to other disease states and immunological phenotypes. According to a later analysis, parvovirus B19, influenza, CMV and Epstein-Barr virus appeared linked to several top co-occurrence clusters. In a later analysis, the rate of TCR association differed among HLA loci, with DRB1 alleles having the most associated TCRs and HLA-C alleles having the fewest. Specific HLA alleles were associated with 15,000 to 20,000 TCR beta sequences at a false discovery rate of 0.05 in a later analysis. Correlated functional status among segregating V segments might reflect linkage disequilibrium, but an unknown experimental factor could not be ruled out. Some IMGT-functional V segments, including TRBV6-2 and TRBV6-3, could not be told apart with the 87-base-pair reads, so those segments were excluded. Most TCR sequences were seen in very few donors, while some public TCRs were found in many individuals. Three of the identified cytomegalovirus-associated TCR beta chains were confirmed in vitro to be specific for cytomegalovirus antigens. The presence/absence analyses assumed that sequencing depth was roughly uniform across donors, and that assumption may not be true. A later analysis found that most CMV-associated TCR beta chains appeared HLA-restricted, with HLA associations seemingly driven largely by CMV exposure. The classifier was reported to diagnose cytomegalovirus status with high specificity and sensitivity in both the original and validation cohorts. A total of 150 or so TCR beta chains were listed by the study as associated with cytomegalovirus. Because HLA typing was missing for some donors at each locus, association tests included only the typed subset. Assigning TCR associations to individual alleles was difficult when HLA alleles, especially DR and DQ, strongly co-occurred. A further reported finding was that TCR beta sequences accurately predicted the HLA-A and HLA-B alleles for most subjects in the first cohort. In a later analysis, HLA-associated TCR beta chains showed more clonal expansion and lower generation probabilities than non-associated chains that were equally common. Some 15 rarely observed V segments, including chromosome 9 orphons, were excluded from the earlier analysis of about 610 of the donors because counts were too low. In an earlier analysis of some 550 of the donors, most TCR beta V segments were observed in productive rearrangements about 87% or about 30% of the time, broadly matching IMGT annotations. According to a later genetic analysis, donors in an Asian-associated ancestry cluster had fewer N-insertions in productive TCRs than the roughly 670-donor mean. Immune exposure information for the cohort was limited to CMV serostatus. The sequencing pipeline was judged likely to have produced a cluster of highly shared sequence variants as a technical artifact. An association between a missense DCLRE1C variant and V-gene and J-gene trimming of TCR beta chains was found in a later genetic analysis and replicated in an independent cohort. The cohort was sequenced for TCR beta chains only, and without alpha or paired-chain data the features that could be detected were limited.

Library method: the immunoSEQ multiplex PCR assay. The multiplex PCR relied on a mix of 60 forward primers for TCR Vbeta segments and 13 reverse primers for TCR Jbeta segments. The CDR3 region of rearranged TCR beta genes was amplified from genomic DNA with a multiplex PCR assay. Amplified TCR beta libraries were sequenced as 87-base-pair reads on the Illumina HiSeq System. The paper's data handling went like this. In a later analysis, some 80 million unique TCR beta chains were counted across the roughly 610 repertoires, and approximately 11 million of these chains were shared by at least two donors. To remove PCR and sequencing errors, raw reads were error-corrected and collapsed into unique sequences using a nearest-neighbor algorithm that merged closely related sequences. V, D and J gene segments were assigned by aligning CDR3 sequences to IMGT reference sequences. For a sequence to be retained, at least a six-nucleotide match to both a V gene segment and a J gene segment was required. A rearrangement was called productive if the CDR3 had no stop codons and remained in frame with V and J, and every other rearrangement was called non-productive. Following IMGT convention, CDR3 was defined as the stretch from the second conserved V-encoded cysteine up to the conserved J-encoded phenylalanine. In an earlier analysis of more than 550 of the donors, sequences lacking an unambiguous match to a single V gene segment were excluded. An earlier analysis of a few hundred of the donors called V segments functional above 56.7% productive rearrangements and segregating when the between-donor standard deviation exceeded 5%. A statistical classification framework was developed to diagnose cytomegalovirus status using the catalog of TCR beta chain sequences. A later analysis assigned V and J genes by comparing TCR nucleotide sequences with IMGT/GENE-DB human TR gene sequences. The TCRdist pipeline was used in a later analysis to assign CDR3 sequences and most-parsimonious VDJ recombination scenarios. In a later analysis, every TCR beta chain was defined by the combination of its CDR3 amino acid sequence and its V-gene family, and reads without a unique V-gene family were dropped. In a later analysis, approximately 640 highly shared, low-generation-probability nucleotide sequences were removed to address suspected cross-contamination and a sequencing artifact. A later analysis calculated a clonal expansion index for each public chain from normalized within-repertoire ranks of inferred template counts. Generation probabilities in a later analysis came from a VDJ recombination model fitted to out-of-frame rearrangements, and those results were checked against IGoR. In a later analysis, TCR-TCR, TCR-HLA and TCR-CMV co-occurrence was scored with hypergeometric tests, and a repertoire-size bias correction was applied to TCR pairs. A later analysis estimated false discovery rates by permuting HLA or CMV assignments 20 times. In a later analysis, co-occurring TCRs were grouped using DBSCAN, and TCRdist sequence similarity was added for clustering within HLA-allele-positive subsets. Repertoires with fewer than 30,000 or more than 120,000 public chains, plus five repertoires with anomalous nucleotide sharing, were excluded from co-occurrence clustering. Held by TCRdb, this immuneACCESS table contains in-frame sequences only and omits some clones. Under half of the omission traces to an unresolved V gene where checked; the cause of the rest is unknown. For V, J and clone size, that table is used; D and trimming come from the DNA. In all, the sample holds under 130,000 clones, and more than 65% of those were seen once. The ten largest account for around a tenth of the sample.

Of note for this clone: Which antigen it targets is not known. No base quality information exists; no much larger clone differs at one position. Other DNA sequences in this specimen translate into the identical CDR3.

The germline V gene specifies SGHTA as CDR1 and FQGNSA as CDR2. The CDR3, from cysteine to phenylalanine, totals 15 residues. This entry keeps only the CDR3 DNA: 45 bases, framed from base 1. Germline trimming amounts to 1 base on V and 6 bases on J, with 5 as the count of junction bases outside the gene matches. In total, fewer than 750 healthy bone marrow donors made up the cohort. All cohort members were sampled while nominally healthy, although unrecorded immune exposures were likely present. The donor tested CMV seropositive, placing the donor among the 250 to 300 seropositive members of the cohort. Every donor gave a peripheral blood sample, and the peripheral blood mononuclear cells from that sample were used for TCR beta sequencing. The Qiagen DNeasy Blood Extraction Kit was used to extract genomic DNA from the blood cell samples.

The TCR originated in a woman in her late teens or twenties in good health and CMV-seropositive. Input material: PBMCs. The chain couples TRBV7-2 to TRBJ2-1; 8 bases in the junction line up with TRBD2. The CDR3 reads CASSLVAGGANEQFF. The nucleotide sequence is TGTGCCAGCAGCTTAGTTGCGGGAGGAGCCAATGAGCAGTTCTTC. The full variable domain, completed from the reference TRBV7-2 and TRBJ2-1 proteins outside the CDR3, reads GAGVSQSPSNKVTEKGKDVELRCDPISGHTALYWYRQSLGQGLEFLIYFQGNSAPDKSGLPSDRFSAERTGGSVSTLTIQRTQQEDSAVYLCASSLVAGGANEQFFGPGTRLTVL.